Below, 4 T cell receptor delta chains from the same sample are listed, as sequenced in a study of gamma-delta T cells after stem cell transplantation (dated by TCRdb to the mid-2010s). Libraries were constructed by RT-PCR. Sequencing relied on an Illumina MiSeq. After TCRdb called clones again from the public reads with CATT, rows with identical DNA were merged. For this sample the table gives 2,800 or so delta-chain clones, of which under 4.5% were detected only once. The ten largest clones represent 25% to 30% of the sample. The sample was gamma-delta T cells. These receptors all come from a human donor. It is not recorded whose cells these are; they may come from a transplant donor.

About this clone: A much larger clone differs from this one at a single base, so this may be a read error. Other DNA sequences in the sample encode the same CDR3. The chain links TRDV2 to TRDJ1, with 10 bases matching TRDD3. The CDR3 has 16 residues. Germline assignment: CDR1 GEAIGNYY and CDR2 EKD. V lost 3 bases to trimming and J lost 0 bases; unmatched junction nucleotides: 6. CDR3 protein: CACDSLLGDHTDKLIF. In nucleotides, the CDR3 is TGTGCCTGTGACTCGCTACTGGGGGATCACACCGATAAACTCATCTTT.

With respect to this clone: The protein TCRdb lists belongs to a much larger clone and differs from this DNA's translation at residue 4, which points to a read error; the protein shown is made from the DNA. V is TRDV2 and J is TRDJ1, with a possible D match to TRDD3 (6 bases). This CDR3 is 16 amino acids long. The germline V gene encodes CDR1 GEAIGNYY and CDR2 EKD. V shed 5 bases and J shed 1 base, with 19 bases lying between them. CDR3 DNA: TGTGCCTGTGGCACATTACTGGGACGATTCACCGATAAACTCATCTTT. It translates to CACGTLLGRFTDKLIF.

Points on this clone: The protein held in TCRdb is that of a much larger clone and does not match this DNA's translation at residue 8, likely because of a read error; the protein shown is translated from the DNA. The CDR3 coding sequence is TGTGCCTGTGACCCCGTGGGGCCTGTACTGGGGGATACGACCGATAAACTCATCTTT. It encodes CACDPVGPVLGDTTDKLIF. V and J are TRDV2 and TRDJ1; TRDD3 matches at 13 bases. Germline V lookup: CDR1 GEAIGNYY, CDR2 EKD. The CDR3 has 19 residues. Losses at the gene ends were 3 bases for V and 2 bases for J; bases not matched to a gene: 14.

As concerns this clone: TCRdb has a much larger clone's protein, which differs at residue 13 from the translation of this DNA, likely because of a read error; what is shown is the protein translated from the DNA. This chain joins TRDV2 and TRDJ1, with 13 bases fitting TRDD3. The J segment lost 0 bases and the V segment lost 0 bases, leaving 12 bases of the junction unmatched. CDR3 length: 20 residues. Germline V lookup: CDR1 GEAIGNYY, CDR2 EKD. The CDR3 loop is CACDTGSLLGDTMDTDKLIF. The DNA of the CDR3 is TGTGCCTGTGACACCGGTTCTTTACTGGGGGATACGATGGACACCGATAAACTCATCTTT.